Shown below are 17 T cell receptor beta chains from a single sample sequenced in a study of cytomegalovirus exposure and HLA in healthy donors. The PCR used 60 Vbeta and 13 Jbeta primers. Only in-frame clones appear in the TCRdb table, and some are missing; sequencing was by immunoSEQ multiplex PCR. This sample carries roughly 140,000 clones, with approximately 2.4% going to the ten biggest clones. The sample was PBMCs. These receptors originate from a man in his forties in good health and CMV-seronegative.

The V call is TRBV28, the J call TRBJ2-7; D not certain. The CDR3 has 12 residues. The germline V gene has CDR1 MDHEN and CDR2 SYDVKM. Trimming stripped 6 bases from V and 2 bases from J, with 8 bases between. The CDR3, as DNA: TGTGCCAGCAGCCGTAATACCTACGAGCAGTACTTC. The encoded protein is CASSRNTYEQYF.

This rearrangement joins TRBV5-4 to TRBJ2-7; 7 bases are shared with TRBD1. This CDR3 is 14 amino acids long. Trimming cost V 4 bases and J 6 bases; bases outside gene matches: 10. Germline CDR1 reads SGHNT; CDR2 reads YYREEE (reference sequence). The DNA of the CDR3 is TGTGCCAGCAGCAGCGGACAGGTCAACCCCGAGCAGTACTTC. This codes for CASSSGQVNPEQYF.

V is TRBV27 and J is TRBJ2-3, with 10 bases aligning to TRBD2. From germline, CDR1 is MNHEY and CDR2 SMNVEV (reference sequence). The CDR3 sequence is 15 residues long. The ends lost 3 bases at V and 4 bases at J; junction bases unmatched: 4. The CDR3 DNA is TGTGCCAGCAGTTTGGGGCTAGCGGGGGCAGATACGCAGTATTTT. Translation: CASSLGLAGADTQYF.

This chain uses TRBV7-9 with TRBJ2-2; D unresolved. Trimming cost V 3 bases and J 4 bases, with 6 bases left between them. CDR3 size: 13 residues. Per germline, CDR1 SEHNR and CDR2 FQNEAQ (reference sequence). CDR3 loop: CASSFSTTGELFF. In nucleotides, the CDR3 is TGTGCCAGCAGCTTTAGCACCACCGGGGAGCTGTTTTTT.

The chain combines TRBV11-3 with TRBJ1-5; TRBD1 agrees at 10 bases. J was trimmed by 5 bases and V by 5 bases; bases with no gene match: 9. The CDR3 sequence is 16 residues long. From germline, CDR1 is SGHNT and CDR2 YENEEA. The CDR3 loop is CASSPGTGQGHQPQHF. The CDR3 bases are TGTGCCAGCAGCCCAGGGACGGGACAGGGGCATCAGCCCCAGCATTTT.

The chain recombines TRBV10-1 with TRBJ1-4; D may be TRBD1 (5 bases). Trimming shortened V by 9 bases and J by 0 bases, and 14 bases separated the two germline ends. The CDR3 length is 15 residues. Per the germline V gene, CDR1 is WNHNN and CDR2 is SYGVQD (reference sequence). In DNA form, the CDR3 reads TGCGCCAGGGGGGGACCGGGTGCAACTAATGAAAAACTGTTTTTT. Translating gives CARGGPGATNEKLFF.

The rearrangement uses TRBV14 and TRBJ2-5; tentative D call: TRBD2 (6 bases). The CDR3 extends over 17 amino acids. V lost 2 bases to trimming and J lost 5 bases, with 21 bases between them. The germline gives CDR1 SGHDN, CDR2 FVKESK. The CDR3 reads CASSQHPSRGLRETQYF. CDR3 nucleotides: TGTGCCAGCAGCCAACACCCTAGTCGGGGGTTGAGGGAGACCCAGTACTTC. The complete variable domain, with remaining parts taken from reference TRBV14 and TRBJ2-5, reads EAGVTQFPSHSVIEKGQTVTLRCDPISGHDNLYWYRRVMGKEIKFLLHFVKESKQDESGMPNNRFLAERTGGTYSTLKVQPAELEDSGVYFCASSQHPSRGLRETQYFGPGTRLLVL.

CDR3 sequence: CASSRSTHDQPQHF. For the CDR3, the DNA is TGTGCCAGCAGCCGGTCGACACACGATCAGCCCCAGCATTTT. The chain carries TRBV6-5 and TRBJ1-5; D is ambiguous. This CDR3 is built from 14 residues. From germline, CDR1 is MNHEY and CDR2 SVGAGI. V was cut by 6 bases and J by 5 bases, with 14 bases left in between.

V is TRBV5-6 and J is TRBJ1-3, with TRBD1 matching 7 bases. Germline V gene lookup returns CDR1 SGHDT and CDR2 YYEEEE. The CDR3 covers 17 residues. The ends lost 4 bases at V and 0 bases at J; junction bases unmatched: 10. The DNA for the CDR3 is TGTGCCAGCAGCCTTTTCGGACAGGACCTCTCTGGAAACACCATATATTTT. Amino acid sequence: CASSLFGQDLSGNTIYF.

The chain links TRBV11-3 to TRBJ2-7; 11 bases align to TRBD2. V was pared by 4 bases and J by 4 bases, with 3 bases of the junction left unmatched. CDR3 length: 14 residues. CDR1 is SGHNT, CDR2 YENEEA, per germline. CDR3 in amino acids: CASSSGTSGYEQYF. In DNA form, the CDR3 reads TGTGCCAGCAGCTCCGGGACTAGCGGATACGAGCAGTACTTC.

The chain joins TRBV2 to TRBJ2-5; 8 positions match TRBD1. The germline CDR1 and CDR2 sequences are SNHLY and FYNNEI. CDR3 length: 15 amino acids. The junction had 5 bases not matched to a gene; V was cut back by 5 bases and J by 0 bases. CDR3 in DNA: TGTGCCAGCAGTATGAACAGGGGGTACCAAGAGACCCAGTACTTC. It is translated as CASSMNRGYQETQYF.

The CDR3 protein is CASGERGYEQYF. CDR3 coding DNA: TGTGCCAGTGGCGAACGGGGGTACGAGCAGTACTTC. The chain joins TRBV19 to TRBJ2-7; maybe TRBD2 (6 bases). The germline gives CDR1 LNHDA, CDR2 SQIVND (reference sequence). V was trimmed by 8 bases and J by 4 bases, leaving 12 bases between them. The CDR3 contains 12 residues.

This rearrangement joins TRBV5-8 to TRBJ1-2; tentatively, D is TRBD1 (5 bases). Between the trimmed V and J ends, which lost 0 bases and 6 bases, there was a span of 18 bases. Germline V gives CDR1 SGHTS, CDR2 YDEGEE. CDR3 size: 16 residues. The CDR3, as DNA: TGTGCCAGCAGCTTGGGGCGTGGGGGGAATACGAATGGCTACACCTTC. Protein sequence: CASSLGRGGNTNGYTF.

The chain has TRBV19 and TRBJ2-5; D may be TRBD1 (6 bases). The CDR3 runs 14 residues. V shed 1 base and J shed 5 bases, with 11 bases lying between them. The germline CDR1 and CDR2 sequences are LNHDA and SQIVND (reference sequence). The CDR3 nucleotides are TGTGCCAGTAGTATAGCAGGGGCGTTGGAGACCCAGTACTTC. Its protein is CASSIAGALETQYF.

The rearrangement uses TRBV5-1 and TRBJ2-5; 8 bases fit TRBD1. This CDR3 is built from 14 residues. J was trimmed by 3 bases and V by 7 bases; bases with no gene match: 8. CDR1 and CDR2 from the germline V gene are SGHRS and YFSETQ. The CDR3 DNA sequence: TGCGCCAGCTTTTTGACAGGGGCAGAAGAGACCCAGTACTTC. Translating it yields CASFLTGAEETQYF.

The chain combines TRBV4-1 with TRBJ1-1, with TRBD1 identical over 8 bases. CDR3 length: 14 residues. The germline V gene has CDR1 MGHRA and CDR2 YSYEKL. Trimming at V came to 2 bases and at J to 12 bases, leaving 11 bases not matched to a gene. This CDR3 is CASSQPGTGRGTFF. The CDR3 coding sequence is TGCGCCAGCAGCCAACCCGGGACAGGTCGCGGAACTTTCTTT.

The chain carries TRBV7-2 and TRBJ1-2; 10 bases are a match to TRBD1. V was pared by 4 bases and J by 6 bases, with 8 bases of the junction left unmatched. The CDR3 spans 15 residues. Germline assignment: CDR1 SGHTA and CDR2 FQGNSA. The CDR3 bases are TGTGCCAGCAGCTCCCGGACAGGGGGTAAGGATGGCTACACCTTC. Residues: CASSSRTGGKDGYTF.